The sequence of this T cell receptor beta chain was determined in a study of regulatory T cells in long-lasting Graves disease. Background on the study: Persistent cases took antithyroid drugs over 5 years and stayed TSH receptor antibody positive.

Whole-study findings and limits: New patients shared 950 to 1,000 public clonotypes, fewer than the 2,500 to 3,500 shared by persistent patients.

This clonotype came up many times. Its cognate antigen is unknown. Specified time point: persistent/refractory GD, antithyroid drugs over 5 years with positive TRAb. After RNA was extracted from PBMCs, the TCR library was made from it. As a group, patients came from one endocrinology department in Xi'an, China. Through Arm-PCR of CDR3 regions and iRepertoire HTBI primers, TCR beta libraries were built. Each CDR3 protein is one row after TCRdb ran MiXCR on the multiplex PCR reads. The sample contains about 430,000 distinct CDR3 sequences, about 21% of which appear only once. The TCR comes from a female donor with Graves disease. The sample consisted of peripheral blood mononuclear cells (PBMCs), taken when the disease was refractory, from a patient treated with antithyroid drugs.

CDR3 residues: CASSRTGKAPSGSSSYEQYF. The CDR3 DNA is TGTGCCAGCAGTAGGACAGGGAAGGCCCCTAGCGGGAGTTCGAGCTACGAGCAGTACTTC. V gene TRBV6-1 combines with J gene TRBJ2-7; 10 nucleotides match TRBD2. Per germline, CDR1 MNHNS and CDR2 SASEGT. With V trimmed by 5 bases and J by 3 bases, 22 bases remained unmatched. The CDR3 has 20 amino acids.